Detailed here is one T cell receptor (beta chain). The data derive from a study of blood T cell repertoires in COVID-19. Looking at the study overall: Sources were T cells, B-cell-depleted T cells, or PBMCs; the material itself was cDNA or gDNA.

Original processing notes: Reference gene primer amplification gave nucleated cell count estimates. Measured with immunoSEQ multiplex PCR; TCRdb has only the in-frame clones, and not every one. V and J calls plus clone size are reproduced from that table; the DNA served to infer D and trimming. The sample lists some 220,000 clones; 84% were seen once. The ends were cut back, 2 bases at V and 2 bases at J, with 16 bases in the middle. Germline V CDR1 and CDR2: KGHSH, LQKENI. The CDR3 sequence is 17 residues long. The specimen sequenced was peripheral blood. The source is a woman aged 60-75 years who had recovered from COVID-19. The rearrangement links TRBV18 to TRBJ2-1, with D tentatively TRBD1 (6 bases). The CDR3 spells CASSPFLGQTTYNEQFF. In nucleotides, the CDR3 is TGTGCCAGCTCACCATTCTTAGGACAGACCACCTACAATGAGCAGTTCTTC.